Only a few counts were recorded for the clone carrying this TCR beta chain. These data are taken from a study of Graves' ophthalmopathy and Graves' hyperthyroidism. Establishment of the diagnosis relied upon clinical symptoms, serum thyroxine, TRAb, thyroid ultrasound and orbital computed tomography. TCR beta CDR3 amplification used RNA transcripts. RT-PCR in the first round used HTBI primers; a second-round multiplex PCR followed. TCRdb fed the multiplex PCR reads into MiXCR, producing one record per CDR3 protein. The table has about 1.1 million distinct CDR3 sequences, about two fifths seen once; the top ten hold approximately 10%. V lost 0 bases to trimming and J lost 3 bases, with 14 bases between them. In germline, CDR1 is SGHRS, CDR2 YFSETQ. The CDR3 contains 16 residues.

This TCR was sampled from an adult man with Graves' hyperthyroidism. The V gene is TRBV5-1, the J gene TRBJ2-3; perhaps TRBD1 as D (6 bases). Material for sequencing was peripheral blood or thyroid tissue (not recorded which). The CDR3 region has the DNA TGCGCCAGCAGCTTGGGTACTGGCAGGGGAACAGATACGCAGTATTTT. This codes for CASSLGTGRGTDTQYF.